This T cell receptor (beta chain) was sequenced in a study of shared clonotypes between healthy human individuals. Study-wide results and caveats: The study generally estimated greater richness for naive than memory subsets.

The CDR3 has 15 amino acids. Germline V gene sequence: CDR1 MDHEN, CDR2 SYDVKM. V was clipped by 4 bases and J by 5 bases; unmatched bases: 10. Researchers divided each subset's genomic DNA evenly across several immunoSEQ plates. Sequencing was performed with immunoSEQ multiplex PCR; in TCRdb, only in-frame clones are kept and a portion is missing. Here the sample spans about 2.1 million clones, about 93% being singletons. Only CD45RO-negative cells positively selected for CCR7 counted as naive CD8 cells, so terminally differentiated effector memory CD45RA+ cells were excluded. Comments on this clone: Its antigen is undetermined.

The rearrangement uses TRBV28 and TRBJ1-1; 7 nucleotides line up with TRBD1. The specimen sequenced was naive CD8+ T cells from PBMCs. The TCR sequence derives from a man in his late teens or twenties in good health. Some clones in this sample may be carry-over from other donors' samples. The CDR3 bases are TGTGCCAGCAGTTCCCGCCGGGACAGCTATACTGAAGCTTTCTTT. The encoded protein is CASSSRRDSYTEAFF. The variable domain in full, completed from reference TRBV28 and TRBJ1-1, reads DVKVTQSSRYLVKRTGEKVFLECVQDMDHENMFWYRQDPGLGLRLIYFSYDVKMKEKGDIPEGYSVSREKKERFSLILESASTNQTSMYLCASSSRRDSYTEAFFGQGTRLTVV.